This T cell receptor beta chain was captured by sequencing in a study of T cells after yellow fever vaccination. Study-wide results and caveats: Most clones from primary vaccination were detected again post-booster (almost 98% CD4, 88% CD8).

Trimming removed 6 bases from V and 2 bases from J; junction bases left unmatched: 13. CDR3 length: 18 residues. A word on this clonotype: Its cognate antigen is unknown.

A 5'RACE template-switching step, the method used to make TCR cDNA, added a universal primer site and UMIs. TCRdb redid the calling of the 5' RACE reads with MiXCR, one entry per CDR3 protein. The table lists roughly 330,000 distinct CDR3 sequences, 4% of them singletons. V gene TRBV12-3 or TRBV12-4 combines with J gene TRBJ2-1; 10 bases are a match to TRBD2. The material was PBMCs, obtained 5 days after the yellow fever booster vaccination. The TCR sequence derives from a man between 18 and 35 years old who received the YFV17D yellow fever vaccine. The CDR3 coding sequence is TGTGCCAGCAGCCCAGCGGGGGGGCCGTCCAATCCCTACAATGAGCAGTTCTTC. Protein sequence: CASSPAGGPSNPYNEQFF.